These T cell receptor beta chains were read from a single sample in a study of shared clonotypes between healthy human individuals. Data came from immunoSEQ multiplex PCR; TCRdb stores just in-frame clones and leaves some out. The sample shows around 990,000 clones, roughly 80% of them seen only once. The sequenced material came from memory CD4+ T cells from PBMCs. These receptors originate from a man aged 18 to 29 in good health. Some clones in this sample may be carry-over from other donors' samples. CDR3s leave out the opening cysteine and the closing phenylalanine or tryptophan. The order of the fields is V gene, CDR3 length, CDR3 protein.

>TRBV2|9
ASSYSIEAF
>TRBV5-8|11
ASSFGLGDTQY
>TRBV6-6|11
ASSYSSGSEQY
>TRBV18|12
ASSGTGGTDTQY
>TRBV19|13
ASSITGTGGYEQY
>TRBV27|13
ASSRDRGPGNTIY
>TRBV11-3|16
ASTVGTGDYVVLSPLH
>TRBV11-2|14
ASSLTTGSSGGKLF
>TRBV6-5|14
ASSSPGGQSNEKLF
>TRBV2|11
ASRTGVIGELF
>TRBV5-1|13
ASSFFQGNTGELF
>TRBV6-5|11
ASSYSARTEAF
>TRBV15|12
ATSRDIGNTEAF
>TRBV5-4|12
ASSLRSAPGEQF
>TRBV15|13
ATSRRQEIGDTQY
>TRBV6-5|13
ASSRGGYGANVLT
>TRBV30|14
AWSPLGTSGYNEQF
>TRBV5-1|12
ASRRDRGEETQY
>TRBV11-3|15
ASSLGTGTSGNYEQY